This T cell receptor (beta chain) was sequenced in a study of cytomegalovirus exposure and HLA in healthy donors. At the level of the study: About 200 million T cells yielded roughly 120 million unique TCR beta sequences in earlier analysis.

Regarding the study as a whole: Later analysis identified several of the most significant clusters that appeared linked to common viral pathogens. Prior analysis indicated that the majority of TCR beta V segments exhibited productivity approximately 90% or approximately 30% of the time. Later analysis demonstrated an association between a missense DCLRE1C variant and TCR beta V- and J-gene trimming.

This clone was recorded only once. Its target is unknown. The study ran its PCR with 60 Vbeta and 13 Jbeta primers. The table came from immunoSEQ multiplex PCR; TCRdb's copy has only in-frame clones and leaves some out. The profile shows 150,000 to 200,000 clones, around 76% of them singletons. CDR3 length: 13 residues. CDR1 is GTSNPN, CDR2 SVGIG, per germline (reference sequence). The sample was PBMCs. The chain joins TRBV30 to TRBJ1-1, with 8 bases matching TRBD1. The TCR originated in a woman in her twenties or thirties in good health and CMV-seropositive. In nucleotides, the CDR3 is TGTGCTCAGTTCCCGGACAGGGCCGGTGGGGCTTTCTTT. It codes for CAQFPDRAGGAFF.